The table lists the clone carrying this T cell receptor beta chain with a count of one. Exposure to brentuximab vedotin varied, and each patient had relapsed following autologous stem cell transplantation. Responses achieved at best were complete response, partial response or progressive disease. Assay used: immunoSEQ multiplex PCR; TCRdb lists only in-frame clones, some missing. Of 89,000 or so clones in the sample, around 90% were seen once. The data were obtained in a study of PD-1 blockade in classical Hodgkin lymphoma. Per the germline V gene, CDR1 is SGHRS and CDR2 is YFSETQ. This CDR3 spans 15 amino acids. V was pared by 0 bases and J by 0 bases, with 9 bases between.

V gene TRBV5-1 combines with J gene TRBJ2-5; a possible D gene is TRBD1 (5 bases). Sequencing was performed on peripheral blood mononuclear cells (PBMCs), taken before the second cycle of nivolumab. The TCR was taken from a human donor with classical Hodgkin lymphoma. The CDR3 protein is CASSLDRPYQETQYF. CDR3 nucleotide sequence: TGCGCCAGCAGCTTGGACAGGCCGTACCAAGAGACCCAGTACTTC.